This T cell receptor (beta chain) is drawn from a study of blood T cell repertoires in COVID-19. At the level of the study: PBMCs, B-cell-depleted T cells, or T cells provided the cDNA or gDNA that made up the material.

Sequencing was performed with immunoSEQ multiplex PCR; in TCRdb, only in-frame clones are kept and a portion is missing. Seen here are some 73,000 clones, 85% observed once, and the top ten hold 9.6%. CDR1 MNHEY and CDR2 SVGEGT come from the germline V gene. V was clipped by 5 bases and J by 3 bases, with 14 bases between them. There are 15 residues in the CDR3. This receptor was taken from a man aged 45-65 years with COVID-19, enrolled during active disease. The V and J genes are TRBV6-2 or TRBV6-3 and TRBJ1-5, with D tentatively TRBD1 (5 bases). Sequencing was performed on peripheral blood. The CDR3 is CASSPPGGDNQPQHF. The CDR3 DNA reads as TGTGCCAGCAGTCCCCCCGGGGGAGACAATCAGCCCCAGCATTTT.